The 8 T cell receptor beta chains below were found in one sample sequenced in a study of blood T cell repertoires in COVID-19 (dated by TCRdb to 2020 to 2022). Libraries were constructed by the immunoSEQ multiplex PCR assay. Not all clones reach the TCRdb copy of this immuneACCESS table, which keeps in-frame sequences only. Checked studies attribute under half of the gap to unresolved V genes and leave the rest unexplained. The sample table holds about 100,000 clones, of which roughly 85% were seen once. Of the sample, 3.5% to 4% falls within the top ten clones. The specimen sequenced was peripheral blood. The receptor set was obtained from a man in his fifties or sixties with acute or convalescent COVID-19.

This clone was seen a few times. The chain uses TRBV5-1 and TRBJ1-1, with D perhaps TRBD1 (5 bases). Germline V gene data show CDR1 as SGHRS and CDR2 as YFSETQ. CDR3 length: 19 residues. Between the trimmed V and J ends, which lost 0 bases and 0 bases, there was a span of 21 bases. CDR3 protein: CASSLAAGYDSLLNTEAFF. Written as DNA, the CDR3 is TGCGCCAGCAGCTTGGCCGCAGGCTATGACAGCCTCCTGAACACTGAAGCTTTCTTT.

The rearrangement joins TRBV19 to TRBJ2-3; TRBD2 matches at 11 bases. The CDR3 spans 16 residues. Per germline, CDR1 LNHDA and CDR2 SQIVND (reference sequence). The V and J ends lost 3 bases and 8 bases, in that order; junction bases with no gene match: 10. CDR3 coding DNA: TGTGCCAGTAGTATCCGACTAGCGGGGCTGACTAGTACGCAGTATTTT. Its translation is CASSIRLAGLTSTQYF.

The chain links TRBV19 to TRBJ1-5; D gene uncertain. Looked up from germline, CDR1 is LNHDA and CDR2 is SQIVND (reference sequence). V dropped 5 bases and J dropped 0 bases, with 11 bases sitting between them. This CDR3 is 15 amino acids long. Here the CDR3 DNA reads TGTGCCAGTAGTGCGCTTCACTTTAGCAATCAGCCCCAGCATTTT. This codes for CASSALHFSNQPQHF.

DNA of the CDR3: TGTGCCAGCTCACCATCTGGGCAGGGGGCTATCGAGCAGTACTTC. It yields the protein CASSPSGQGAIEQYF. The chain joins TRBV18 to TRBJ2-7, with TRBD1 matching 8 bases. Germline assignment: CDR1 KGHSH and CDR2 LQKENI. V was clipped by 2 bases and J by 6 bases; unmatched bases: 9. CDR3 size: 15 residues.

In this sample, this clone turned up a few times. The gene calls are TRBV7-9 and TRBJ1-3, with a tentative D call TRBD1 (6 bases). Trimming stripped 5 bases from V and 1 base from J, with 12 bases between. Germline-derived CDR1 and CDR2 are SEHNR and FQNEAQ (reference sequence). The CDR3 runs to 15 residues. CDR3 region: CASSPGQPSGNTIYF. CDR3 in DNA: TGTGCCAGCAGCCCCGGACAGCCATCTGGAAACACCATATATTTT.

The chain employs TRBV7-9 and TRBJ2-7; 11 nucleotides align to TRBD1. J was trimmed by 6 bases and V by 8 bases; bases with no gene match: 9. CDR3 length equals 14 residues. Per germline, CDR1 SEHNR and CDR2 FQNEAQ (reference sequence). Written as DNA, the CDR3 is TGTGCCAGCGGGAGCGAGGACAGGGGGCGCGAGCAGTACTTC. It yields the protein CASGSEDRGREQYF.

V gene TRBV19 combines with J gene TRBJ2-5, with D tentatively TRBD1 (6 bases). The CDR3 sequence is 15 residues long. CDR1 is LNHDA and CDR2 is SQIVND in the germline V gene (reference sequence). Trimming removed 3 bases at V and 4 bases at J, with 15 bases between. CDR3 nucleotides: TGTGCCAGTAGTATGGGCAGGGGACAAGGAGAGACCCAGTACTTC. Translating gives CASSMGRGQGETQYF.

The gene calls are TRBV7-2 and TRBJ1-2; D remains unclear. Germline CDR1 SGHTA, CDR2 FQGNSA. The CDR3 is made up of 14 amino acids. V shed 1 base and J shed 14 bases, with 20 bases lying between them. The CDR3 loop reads CASSLDAAGRVGTF. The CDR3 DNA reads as TGTGCCAGCAGCTTAGATGCGGCCGGTCGTGTTGGAACCTTC.